This entry lists 5 T cell receptor beta chains sequenced from one sample in a study of blood T cell repertoires in COVID-19. Profiled with immunoSEQ multiplex PCR; TCRdb holds only in-frame clones, not every one. Among hundreds of thousands of clones listed, 80% to 90% were seen once. Sequenced material: peripheral blood. These receptors were taken from a man aged 40-55 years with acute or convalescent COVID-19.

With respect to this clone: One end of the junction is discordant with germline, which a read error may explain. The chain recombines TRBV30 with TRBJ2-3; 13 nucleotides agree with TRBD2. Germline CDR1 and CDR2: GTSNPN and SVGIG (reference sequence). The CDR3 is 12 residues long. The CDR3 DNA reads as TGTGCCTGGAACCGACTAGCGGGGGGCTTCTCCTTT. This sequence encodes CAWNRLAGGFSF.

The J gene is TRBJ1-5, the V gene TRBV9; D is possibly TRBD1 (5 bases). The CDR3 has 15 amino acids. Deletions cut 2 bases from V and 1 base from J, with 10 bases between. Germline CDR1 is SGDLS and CDR2 is YYNGEE. The CDR3 nucleotides are TGTGCCAGCAGCGTTGGGGCGAAGAGCAATCAGCCCCAGCATTTT. Residues: CASSVGAKSNQPQHF.

The chain is built from TRBV9 and TRBJ2-1, with 7 bases lining up with TRBD1. Trimming removed 3 bases from V and 3 bases from J; junction bases left unmatched: 3. The CDR3 spans 14 residues. Looked up from germline, CDR1 is SGDLS and CDR2 is YYNGEE. The CDR3 here is CASSANRGYNEQFF. The DNA of the CDR3 is TGTGCCAGCAGCGCCAACAGGGGCTACAATGAGCAGTTCTTC.

The rearrangement links TRBV5-1 to TRBJ2-2; TRBD1 agrees at 7 bases. The J segment lost 6 bases and the V segment lost 2 bases, leaving 4 bases of the junction unmatched. Germline V CDR1 and CDR2: SGHRS, YFSETQ. The CDR3 contains 14 residues. For the CDR3, the DNA is TGCGCCAGCAGCTTTTCAGGGGGAGCCGGGGAGCTGTTTTTT. It specifies CASSFSGGAGELFF.

The chain links TRBV18 to TRBJ2-3; TRBD1 aligns across 7 bases. V trimming: 5 bases; J trimming: 1 base; junction bases outside the gene matches: 6. This CDR3 spans 15 amino acids. CDR1 KGHSH and CDR2 LQKENI come from the germline V gene. CDR3 DNA: TGTGCCAGCTCAGGATCTACAGGGGGCACAGATACGCAGTATTTT. This translates into CASSGSTGGTDTQYF. The whole variable domain, remainder taken from reference TRBV18 and TRBJ2-3, is NAGVMQNPRHLVRRRGQEARLRCSPMKGHSHVYWYRQLPEEGLKFMVYLQKENIIDESGMPKERFSAEFPKEGPSILRIQQVVRGDSAAYFCASSGSTGGTDTQYFGPGTRLTVL.